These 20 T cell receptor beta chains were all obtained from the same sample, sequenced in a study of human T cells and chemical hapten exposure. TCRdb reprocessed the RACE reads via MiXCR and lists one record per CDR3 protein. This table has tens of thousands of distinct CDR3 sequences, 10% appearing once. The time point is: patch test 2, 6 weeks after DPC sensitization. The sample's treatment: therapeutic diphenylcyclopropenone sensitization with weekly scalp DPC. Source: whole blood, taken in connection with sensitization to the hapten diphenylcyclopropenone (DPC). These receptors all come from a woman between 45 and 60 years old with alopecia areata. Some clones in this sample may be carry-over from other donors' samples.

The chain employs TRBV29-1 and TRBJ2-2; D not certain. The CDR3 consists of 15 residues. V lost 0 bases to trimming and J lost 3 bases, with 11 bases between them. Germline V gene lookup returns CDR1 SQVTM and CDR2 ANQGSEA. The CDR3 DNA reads TGCAGCGTTGAAGAATGGGGTCTTGACACCGGGGAGCTGTTTTTT. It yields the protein CSVEEWGLDTGELFF.

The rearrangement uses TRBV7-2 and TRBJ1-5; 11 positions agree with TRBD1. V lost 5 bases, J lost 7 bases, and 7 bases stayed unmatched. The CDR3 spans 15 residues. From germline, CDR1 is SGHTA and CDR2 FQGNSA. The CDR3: CASSPGQGAEQPQHF. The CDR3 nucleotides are TGTGCCAGCAGCCCAGGACAGGGGGCAGAGCAGCCCCAGCATTTT.

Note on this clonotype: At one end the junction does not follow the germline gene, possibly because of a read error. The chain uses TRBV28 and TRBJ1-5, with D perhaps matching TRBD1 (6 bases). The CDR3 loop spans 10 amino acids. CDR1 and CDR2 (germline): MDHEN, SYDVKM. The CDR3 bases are TGCCGGACAGGCAATCAGCCCCAGCATTTT. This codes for CRTGNQPQHF.

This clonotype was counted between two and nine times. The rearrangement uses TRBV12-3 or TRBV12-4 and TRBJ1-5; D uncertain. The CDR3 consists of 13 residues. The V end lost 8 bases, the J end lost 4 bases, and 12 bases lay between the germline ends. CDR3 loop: CASAGQRNQPQHF. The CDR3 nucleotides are TGTGCCAGCGCTGGTCAGCGTAATCAGCCCCAGCATTTT.

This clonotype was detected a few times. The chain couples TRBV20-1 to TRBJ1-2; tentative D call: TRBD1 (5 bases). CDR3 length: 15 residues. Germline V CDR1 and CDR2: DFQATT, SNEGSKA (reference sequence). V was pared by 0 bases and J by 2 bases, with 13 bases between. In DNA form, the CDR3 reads TGCAGTGCTAGAGAGACGGGACGGACCAACTATGGCTACACCTTC. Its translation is CSARETGRTNYGYTF.

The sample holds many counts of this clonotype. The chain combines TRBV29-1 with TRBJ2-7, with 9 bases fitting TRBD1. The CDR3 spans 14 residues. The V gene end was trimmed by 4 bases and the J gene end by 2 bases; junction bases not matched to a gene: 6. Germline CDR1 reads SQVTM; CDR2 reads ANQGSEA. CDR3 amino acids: CSVGEGTGTYEQYF. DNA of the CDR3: TGCAGCGTTGGTGAAGGGACAGGGACCTACGAGCAGTACTTC.

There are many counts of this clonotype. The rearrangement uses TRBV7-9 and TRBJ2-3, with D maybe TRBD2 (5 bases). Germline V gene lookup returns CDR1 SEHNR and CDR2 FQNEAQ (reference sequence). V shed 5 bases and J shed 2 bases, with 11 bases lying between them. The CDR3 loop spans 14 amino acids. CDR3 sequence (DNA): TGTGCCAGCAGCGCGAGCGGAAACACAGATACGCAGTATTTT. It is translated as CASSASGNTDTQYF.

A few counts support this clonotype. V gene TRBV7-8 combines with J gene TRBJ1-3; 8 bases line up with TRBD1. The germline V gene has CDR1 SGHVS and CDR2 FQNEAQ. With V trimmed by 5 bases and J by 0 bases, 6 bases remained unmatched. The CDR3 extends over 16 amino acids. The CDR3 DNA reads TGTGCCAGCAGCCGACAGGGGACGGGCTCTGGAAACACCATATATTTT. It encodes CASSRQGTGSGNTIYF.

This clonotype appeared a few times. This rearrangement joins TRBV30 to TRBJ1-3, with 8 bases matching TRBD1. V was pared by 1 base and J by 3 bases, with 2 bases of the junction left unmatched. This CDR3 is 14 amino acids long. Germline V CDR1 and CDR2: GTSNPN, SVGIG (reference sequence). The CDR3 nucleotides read TGTGCCTGGAGTGAGACAGGGGATGGAAACACCATATATTTT. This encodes CAWSETGDGNTIYF.

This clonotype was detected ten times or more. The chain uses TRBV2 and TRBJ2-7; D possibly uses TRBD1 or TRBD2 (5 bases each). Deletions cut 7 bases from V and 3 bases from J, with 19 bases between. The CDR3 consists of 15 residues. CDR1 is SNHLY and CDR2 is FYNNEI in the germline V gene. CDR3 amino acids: CASIASGDVHYEQYF. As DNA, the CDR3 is TGTGCCAGCATTGCTAGTGGGGACGTTCACTACGAGCAGTACTTC. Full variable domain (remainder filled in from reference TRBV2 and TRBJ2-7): EPEVTQTPSHQVTQMGQEVILRCVPISNHLYFYWYRQILGQKVEFLVSFYNNEISEKSEIFDDQFSVERPDGSNFTLKIRSTKLEDSAMYFCASIASGDVHYEQYFGPGTRLTVT.

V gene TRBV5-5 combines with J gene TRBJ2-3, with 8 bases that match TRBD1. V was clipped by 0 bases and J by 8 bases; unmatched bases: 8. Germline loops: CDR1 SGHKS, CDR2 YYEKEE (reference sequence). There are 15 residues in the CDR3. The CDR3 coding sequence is TGTGCCAGCAGCTTGGCGGGGACAGGCACCCGTACGCAGTATTTT. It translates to CASSLAGTGTRTQYF.

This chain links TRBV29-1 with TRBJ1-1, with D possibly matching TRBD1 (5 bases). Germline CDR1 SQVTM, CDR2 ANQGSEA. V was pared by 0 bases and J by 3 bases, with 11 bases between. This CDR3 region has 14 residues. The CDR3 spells CSVEDRGWDTEAFF. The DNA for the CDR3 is TGCAGCGTTGAAGATCGGGGCTGGGACACTGAAGCTTTCTTT.

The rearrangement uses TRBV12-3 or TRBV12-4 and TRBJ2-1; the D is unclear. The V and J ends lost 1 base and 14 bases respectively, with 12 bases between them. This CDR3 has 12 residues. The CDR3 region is CASSLGEAYEFF. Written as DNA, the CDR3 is TGTGCCAGCAGTTTAGGTGAAGCTTATGAGTTCTTC.

The CDR3 sequence: CASSRIWTDTQYF. The CDR3 DNA reads as TGTGCCAGCAGCCGGATTTGGACAGATACGCAGTATTTT. This chain links TRBV27 with TRBJ2-3; D is uncertain. This CDR3 is 13 amino acids long. Germline values: CDR1 MNHEY, CDR2 SMNVEV (reference sequence). Trimming cost V 6 bases and J 3 bases, with 10 bases left between them.

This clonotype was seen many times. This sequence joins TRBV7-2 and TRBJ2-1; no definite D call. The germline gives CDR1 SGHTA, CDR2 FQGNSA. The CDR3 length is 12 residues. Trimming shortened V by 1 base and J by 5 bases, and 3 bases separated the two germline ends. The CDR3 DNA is TGTGCCAGCAGCTTAGTAAACAATGAGCAGTTCTTC. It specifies CASSLVNNEQFF.

CDR3 sequence reads: CASSFQVETDTQYF. The CDR3 coding sequence is TGTGCCAGCAGCTTTCAGGTGGAGACAGATACGCAGTATTTT. J is TRBJ2-3 and V is TRBV7-2; D uncertain. V was shortened by 3 bases and J by 3 bases, with 10 bases between the two germline ends. CDR1 SGHTA and CDR2 FQGNSA come from the germline V gene. The CDR3 length is 14 residues.

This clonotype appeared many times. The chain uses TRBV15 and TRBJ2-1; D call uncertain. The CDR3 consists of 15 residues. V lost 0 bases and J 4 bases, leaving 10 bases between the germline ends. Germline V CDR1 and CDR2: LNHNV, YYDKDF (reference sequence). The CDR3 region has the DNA TGTGCCACCAGCAGAGATAGAGTTGGGTACAATGAGCAGTTCTTC. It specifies CATSRDRVGYNEQFF. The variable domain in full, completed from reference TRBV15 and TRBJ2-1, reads DAMVIQNPRYQVTQFGKPVTLSCSQTLNHNVMYWYQQKSSQAPKLLFHYYDKDFNNEADTPDNFQSRRPNTSFCFLDIRSPGLGDTAMYLCATSRDRVGYNEQFFGPGTRLTVL.

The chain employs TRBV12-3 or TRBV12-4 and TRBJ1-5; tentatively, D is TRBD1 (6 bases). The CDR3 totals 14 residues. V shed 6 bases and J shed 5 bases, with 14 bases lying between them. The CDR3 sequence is CASSIGQTYQPQHF. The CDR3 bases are TGTGCCAGCAGCATAGGACAGACATATCAGCCCCAGCATTTT.

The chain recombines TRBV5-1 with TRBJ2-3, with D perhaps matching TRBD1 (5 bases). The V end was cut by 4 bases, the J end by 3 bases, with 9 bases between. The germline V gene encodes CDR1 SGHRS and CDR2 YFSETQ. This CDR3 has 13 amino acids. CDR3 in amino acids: CASSADTTDTQYF. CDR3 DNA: TGCGCCAGCAGCGCGGACACTACAGATACGCAGTATTTT.

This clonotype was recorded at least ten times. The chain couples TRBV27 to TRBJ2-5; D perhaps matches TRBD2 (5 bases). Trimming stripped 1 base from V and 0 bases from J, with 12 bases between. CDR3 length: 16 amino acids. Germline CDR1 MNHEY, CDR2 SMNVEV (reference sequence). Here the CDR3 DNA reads TGTGCCAGCAGTTTATTTGGCGGGCACTACCAAGAGACCCAGTACTTC. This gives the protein CASSLFGGHYQETQYF.